A single sample is the source of the 18 T cell receptor beta chains below, sequenced in a study of blood T cell repertoires in COVID-19. The protocol was immunoSEQ multiplex PCR, while the TCRdb copy is restricted to in-frame clones and leaves out a portion. The sample records some 110,000 clones, 90% being singletons. The sequencing sample was made of peripheral blood. The source is a human donor with active COVID-19. The donor label of this sample is uncertain.

This rearrangement joins TRBV7-2 to TRBJ2-7, with D perhaps TRBD1 (6 bases). V lost 1 base and J 5 bases, leaving 15 bases between the germline ends. CDR1 and CDR2 from the germline V gene are SGHTA and FQGNSA. This CDR3 is 15 amino acids long. The CDR3 nucleotides are TGTGCCAGCAGCTTAGACCCAGGGGTTCGGAACGAGCAGTACTTC. Encoded protein: CASSLDPGVRNEQYF.

This chain links TRBV4-3 with TRBJ2-1, with D hard to call. Trimming left V 8 bases short and J 7 bases short, with 15 bases between. Germline V lookup: CDR1 LGHNA, CDR2 YSLEER. The length of the CDR3 is 13 residues. CDR3: CASSPALLNEQFF. Written as DNA, the CDR3 is TGCGCCAGCTCCCCCGCGCTCCTTAATGAGCAGTTCTTC.

The chain uses TRBV4-2 and TRBJ2-5; TRBD2 matches at 8 bases. The CDR3 sequence is 19 residues long. The germline CDR1 and CDR2 sequences are LGHNA and YNFKEQ. Unmatched junction bases numbered 17, after V lost 1 base and J lost 4 bases. CDR3: CASSQATALSGVSPETQYF. CDR3 nucleotide sequence: TGTGCCAGCAGCCAAGCGACAGCCCTTAGCGGGGTTTCCCCAGAGACCCAGTACTTC.

The rearrangement links TRBV6-5 to TRBJ2-2; TRBD1 might be the D (6 bases). With 2 bases removed from V and 7 bases from J, the gap between germline ends came to 8 bases. The CDR3 runs to 13 residues. Looked up from germline, CDR1 is MNHEY and CDR2 is SVGAGI. Here the CDR3 reads CASSYQGIGELFF. The CDR3 nucleotides read TGTGCCAGCAGTTACCAGGGGATCGGGGAGCTGTTTTTT.

This clone came up a few times. This chain links TRBV29-1 with TRBJ2-7; 9 nucleotides line up with TRBD1. Germline values: CDR1 SQVTM, CDR2 ANQGSEA. With 6 bases clipped from V and 1 base from J, the junction kept 7 bases outside the gene matches. The CDR3 contains 14 residues. CDR3 region: CSVGRDRESYEQYF. The DNA for the CDR3 is TGCAGCGTCGGACGGGACAGGGAATCCTACGAGCAGTACTTC.

The chain couples TRBV27 to TRBJ1-6; D is unclear. The CDR3 covers 14 residues. The germline V gene has CDR1 MNHEY and CDR2 SMNVEV (reference sequence). Trimming cost V 5 bases and J 7 bases, with 12 bases left between them. The CDR3 DNA sequence: TGTGCCAGCAGTCCTTACAATGCCAATTCACCCCTCCACTTT. Its translation is CASSPYNANSPLHF.

This clone occurred once. V usage is TRBV3-1 (or the pseudogene TRBV3-2) and J usage is TRBJ1-2, with 9 positions matching TRBD1. V gave up 6 bases and J gave up 1 base; unmatched junction bases: 12. The CDR3 sequence is 17 residues long. Looked up from germline, CDR1 is LGHDT and CDR2 is YNNKEL (reference sequence). The CDR3 is CASSPGTGPNSNYGYTF. CDR3 bases: TGTGCCAGCAGTCCCGGGACAGGGCCTAATAGTAACTATGGCTACACCTTC.

This chain connects TRBV7-2 to TRBJ2-2; maybe TRBD2 (5 bases). Trimming shortened V by 1 base and J by 5 bases, and 5 bases separated the two germline ends. CDR1 is SGHTA and CDR2 is FQGNSA in the germline V gene. CDR3 size: 13 residues. Here the CDR3 DNA reads TGTGCCAGCAGCTTAGGGAGGACCGGGGAGCTGTTTTTT. It encodes CASSLGRTGELFF.

The chain carries TRBV9 and TRBJ1-1; D possibly corresponds to TRBD1 (5 bases). The CDR3 sequence is 14 residues long. Per the germline V gene, CDR1 is SGDLS and CDR2 is YYNGEE. With 0 bases removed from V and 1 base from J, the gap between germline ends came to 7 bases. The CDR3 region has the DNA TGTGCCAGCAGCGTAGGGACAAGGAACACTGAAGCTTTCTTT. This sequence encodes CASSVGTRNTEAFF.

The count of this clone is one. In DNA, the CDR3 is TGTGCCACCAGTGACAGGACAGGGGGCGGATTAGATACGCAGTATTTT. Protein product: CATSDRTGGGLDTQYF. The chain has TRBV24-1 and TRBJ2-3, with 11 bases matching TRBD1. Per the germline V gene, CDR1 is KGHDR and CDR2 is SFDVKD. With 4 bases clipped from V and 5 bases from J, the junction kept 7 bases outside the gene matches. The CDR3 length is 16 residues.

J is TRBJ1-6 and V is TRBV6-6; the D is unclear. V lost 5 bases and J lost 0, with 17 bases in between. The CDR3 runs 18 residues. Germline-derived CDR1 and CDR2 are MNHNY and SVGAGI (reference sequence). For the CDR3, the DNA is TGTGCCAGCAGTCCGGTGTCGCCAACGAGCTCCTATAATTCACCCCTCCACTTT. Residues: CASSPVSPTSSYNSPLHF.

The V call is TRBV9, the J call TRBJ2-7; 7 bases line up with TRBD2. Trimming took 3 bases from V and 3 from J; bases not matched to a gene: 6. Germline V lookup: CDR1 SGDLS, CDR2 YYNGEE. The CDR3 length is 14 residues. The CDR3 spells CASSARLAYYEQYF. The CDR3 DNA is TGTGCCAGCAGCGCCCGACTAGCATACTACGAGCAGTACTTC.

The rearrangement links TRBV28 to TRBJ1-2; tentative D call: TRBD1 (5 bases). This CDR3 is 16 amino acids long. CDR1 and CDR2 (germline): MDHEN, SYDVKM. With 6 bases removed from V and 0 bases from J, the gap between germline ends came to 17 bases. The CDR3 protein is CASRPPGGLANYGYTF. CDR3 DNA sequence: TGTGCCAGCAGGCCGCCGGGGGGGTTAGCTAACTATGGCTACACCTTC.

The chain is built from TRBV7-8 and TRBJ2-7, with 11 nucleotides matching TRBD1. Trimming took 3 bases from V and 6 from J; bases not matched to a gene: 7. Germline values: CDR1 SGHVS, CDR2 FQNEAQ. This CDR3 has 15 residues. The CDR3, as DNA: TGTGCCAGCAGCTTCCGGGACAGGGGGTGGGGCGAGCAGTACTTC. It is translated as CASSFRDRGWGEQYF. The full variable domain, rest sourced from reference TRBV7-8 and TRBJ2-7, is GAGVSQSPRYKVAKRGQDVALRCDPISGHVSLFWYQQALGQGPEFLTYFQNEAQLDKSGLPSDRFFAERPEGSVSTLKIQRTQQEDSAVYLCASSFRDRGWGEQYFGPGTRLTVT.

The V and J genes are TRBV6-6 and TRBJ2-2; D is possibly TRBD1 (5 bases). The CDR3 totals 16 residues. The V and J ends lost 2 bases and 2 bases respectively, with 12 bases between them. Germline lookup yields CDR1 MNHNY and CDR2 SVGAGI (reference sequence). This CDR3 is CASSYVGQANTGELFF. In nucleotides, the CDR3 is TGTGCCAGCAGTTACGTGGGGCAGGCAAACACCGGGGAGCTGTTTTTT.

V is TRBV5-4 and J is TRBJ2-3; a weak D match, TRBD2 (5 bases). V was trimmed by 4 bases and J by 1 base, leaving 16 bases between them. Germline lookup yields CDR1 SGHNT and CDR2 YYREEE (reference sequence). The CDR3 extends over 16 amino acids. The CDR3 loop reads CASSGVPGIRTDTQYF. The CDR3 DNA is TGTGCCAGCAGCGGAGTCCCGGGGATTCGCACAGATACGCAGTATTTT. The complete variable domain, with remaining parts taken from reference TRBV5-4 and TRBJ2-3, reads ETGVTQSPTHLIKTRGQQVTLRCSSQSGHNTVSWYQQALGQGPQFIFQYYREEENGRGNFPPRFSGLQFPNYSSELNVNALELDDSALYLCASSGVPGIRTDTQYFGPGTRLTVL.

The gene calls are TRBV4-1 and TRBJ1-5; 7 nucleotides agree with TRBD1. With V trimmed by 4 bases and J by 7 bases, 13 bases remained unmatched. This CDR3 is built from 16 residues. Germline CDR1 is MGHRA and CDR2 is YSYEKL. CDR3 nucleotide sequence: TGCGCCAGCAGCCCCCGAATTGACAGGGCTGGGCAGCCCCAGCATTTT. Encoded protein: CASSPRIDRAGQPQHF.

The rearrangement uses TRBV4-3 and TRBJ1-2, with D possibly being TRBD1 (6 bases). Trimming removed 0 bases at V and 3 bases at J, with 11 bases between. The CDR3 has 15 residues. Germline V CDR1 and CDR2: LGHNA, YSLEER. The CDR3 loop is CASSQDGGIHYGYTF. Written as DNA, the CDR3 is TGCGCCAGCAGCCAAGATGGGGGCATCCACTATGGCTACACCTTC.